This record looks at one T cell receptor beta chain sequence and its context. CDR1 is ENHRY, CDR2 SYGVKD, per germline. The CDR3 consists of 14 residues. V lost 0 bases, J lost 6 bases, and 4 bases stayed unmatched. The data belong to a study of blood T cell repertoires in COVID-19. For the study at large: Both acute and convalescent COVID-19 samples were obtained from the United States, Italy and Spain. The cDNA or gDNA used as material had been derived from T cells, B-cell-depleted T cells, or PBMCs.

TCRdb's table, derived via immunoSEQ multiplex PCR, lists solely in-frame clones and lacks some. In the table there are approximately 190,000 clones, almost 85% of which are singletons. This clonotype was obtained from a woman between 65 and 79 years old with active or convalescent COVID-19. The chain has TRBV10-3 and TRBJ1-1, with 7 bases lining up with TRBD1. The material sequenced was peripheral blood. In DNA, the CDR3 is TGTGCCATCAGTGAGTCTACAGGGGTCGCTGAAGCTTTCTTT. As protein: CAISESTGVAEAFF.